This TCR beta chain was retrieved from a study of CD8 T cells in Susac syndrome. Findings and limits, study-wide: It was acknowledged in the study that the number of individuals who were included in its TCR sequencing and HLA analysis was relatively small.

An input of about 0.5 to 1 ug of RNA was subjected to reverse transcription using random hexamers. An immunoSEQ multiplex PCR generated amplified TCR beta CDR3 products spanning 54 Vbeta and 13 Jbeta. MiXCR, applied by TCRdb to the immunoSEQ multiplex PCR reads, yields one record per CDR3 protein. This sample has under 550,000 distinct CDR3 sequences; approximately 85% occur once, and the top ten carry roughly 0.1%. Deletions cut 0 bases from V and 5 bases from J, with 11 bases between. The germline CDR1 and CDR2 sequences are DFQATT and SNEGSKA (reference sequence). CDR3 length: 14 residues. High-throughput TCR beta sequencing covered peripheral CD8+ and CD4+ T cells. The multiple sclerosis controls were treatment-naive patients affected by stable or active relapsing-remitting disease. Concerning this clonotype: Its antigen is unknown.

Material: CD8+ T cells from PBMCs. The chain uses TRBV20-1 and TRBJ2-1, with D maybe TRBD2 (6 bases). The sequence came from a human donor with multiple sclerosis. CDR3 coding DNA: TGCAGTGCTAGAGAAGTCGGGACTCACAATGAGCAGTTCTTC. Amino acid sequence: CSAREVGTHNEQFF.